This T cell receptor beta chain was retrieved from a study of T cells in Graves' hyperthyroidism and ophthalmopathy. On this clonotype itself: A much larger clone differs by one base, so this may be a read error.

Amplification of TCR beta CDR3 regions used RNA as the template. Researchers ran a first-round RT-PCR on the TCR CDR3 using the HTBI primer set. TCRdb reanalysed the multiplex PCR reads using MiXCR and keeps one entry per CDR3 protein. This sample has 50,000 to 55,000 distinct CDR3 sequences, with less than 60% found just once. This CDR3 contains 12 residues. CDR1 and CDR2 from the germline V gene are MNHEY and SMNVEV (reference sequence). V usage is TRBV27 and J usage is TRBJ2-1, with D unclear. The sequence came from a woman in her forties or fifties with Graves' ophthalmopathy. The source material was blood. CDR3 region: CASSLSGNEQLF. Written as DNA, the CDR3 is TGTGCCAGCAGTTTATCGGGCAATGAGCAGCTCTTC.